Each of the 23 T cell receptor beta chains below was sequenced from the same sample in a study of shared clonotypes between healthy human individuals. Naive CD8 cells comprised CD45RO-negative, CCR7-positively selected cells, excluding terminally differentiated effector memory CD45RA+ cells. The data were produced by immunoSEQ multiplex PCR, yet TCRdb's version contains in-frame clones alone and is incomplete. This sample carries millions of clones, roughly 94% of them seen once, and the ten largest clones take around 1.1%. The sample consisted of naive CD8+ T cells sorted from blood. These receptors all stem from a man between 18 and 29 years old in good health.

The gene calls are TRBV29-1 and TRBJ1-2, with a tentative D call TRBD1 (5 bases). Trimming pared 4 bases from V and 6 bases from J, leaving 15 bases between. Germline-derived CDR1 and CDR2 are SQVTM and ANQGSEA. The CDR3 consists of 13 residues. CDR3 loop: CSVAGTILNGYTF. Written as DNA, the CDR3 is TGCAGCGTTGCCGGGACGATTCTCAATGGCTACACCTTC.

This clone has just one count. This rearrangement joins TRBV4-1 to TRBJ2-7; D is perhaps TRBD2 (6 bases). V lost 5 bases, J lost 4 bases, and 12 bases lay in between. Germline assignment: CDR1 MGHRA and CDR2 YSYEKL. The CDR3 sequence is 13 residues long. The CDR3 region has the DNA TGCGCCAGCAGCGCCGGGACTCAGTACGAGCAGTACTTC. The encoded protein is CASSAGTQYEQYF.

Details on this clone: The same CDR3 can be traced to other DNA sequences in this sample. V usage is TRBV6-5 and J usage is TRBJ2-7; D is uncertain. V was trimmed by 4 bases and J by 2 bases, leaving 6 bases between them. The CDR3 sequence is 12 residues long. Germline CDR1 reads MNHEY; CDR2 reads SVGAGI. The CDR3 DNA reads TGTGCCAGCAGTTCTGGGACCTACGAGCAGTACTTC. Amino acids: CASSSGTYEQYF.

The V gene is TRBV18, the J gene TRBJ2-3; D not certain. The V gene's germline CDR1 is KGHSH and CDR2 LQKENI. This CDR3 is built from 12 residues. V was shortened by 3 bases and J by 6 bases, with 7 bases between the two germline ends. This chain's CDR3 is CASSPLGDTQYF. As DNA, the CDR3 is TGTGCCAGCTCACCTCTGGGCGATACGCAGTATTTT.

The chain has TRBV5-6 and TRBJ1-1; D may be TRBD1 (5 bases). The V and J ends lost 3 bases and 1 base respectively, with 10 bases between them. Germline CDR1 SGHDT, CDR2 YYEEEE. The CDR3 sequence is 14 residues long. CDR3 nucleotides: TGTGCCAGCAGCTGGGGGTCCGGGAACACTGAAGCTTTCTTT. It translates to CASSWGSGNTEAFF.

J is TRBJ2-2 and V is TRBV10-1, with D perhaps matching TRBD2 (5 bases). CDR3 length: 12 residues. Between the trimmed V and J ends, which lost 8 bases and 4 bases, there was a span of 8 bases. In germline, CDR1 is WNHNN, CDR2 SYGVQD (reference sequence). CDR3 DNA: TGCGCCAGCTGGGCGGGCACCGGGGAGCTGTTTTTT. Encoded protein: CASWAGTGELFF.

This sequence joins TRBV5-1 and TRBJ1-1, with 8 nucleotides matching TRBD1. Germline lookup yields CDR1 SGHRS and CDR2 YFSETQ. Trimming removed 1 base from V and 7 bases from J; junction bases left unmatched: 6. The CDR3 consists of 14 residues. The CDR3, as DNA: TGCGCCAGCAGCTTGTCAGGGGGCAGAAGTGAAGCTTTCTTT. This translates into CASSLSGGRSEAFF.

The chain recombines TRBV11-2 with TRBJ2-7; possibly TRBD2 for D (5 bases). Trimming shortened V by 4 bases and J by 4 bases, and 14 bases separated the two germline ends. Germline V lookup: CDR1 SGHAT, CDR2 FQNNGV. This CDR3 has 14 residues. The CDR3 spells CASSYSEFLYEQYF. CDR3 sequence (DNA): TGTGCCAGCAGCTATAGCGAGTTCCTATACGAGCAGTACTTC. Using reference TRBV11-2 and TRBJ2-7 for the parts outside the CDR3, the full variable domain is EAGVAQSPRYKIIEKRQSVAFWCNPISGHATLYWYQQILGQGPKLLIQFQNNGVVDDSQLPKDRFSAERLKGVDSTLKIQPAKLEDSAVYLCASSYSEFLYEQYFGPGTRLTVT.

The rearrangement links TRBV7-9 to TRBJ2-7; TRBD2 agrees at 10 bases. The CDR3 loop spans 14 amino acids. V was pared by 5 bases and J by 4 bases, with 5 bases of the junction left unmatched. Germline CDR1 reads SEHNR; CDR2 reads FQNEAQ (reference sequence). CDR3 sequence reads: CASSTGTSDYEQYF. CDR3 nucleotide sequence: TGTGCCAGCAGCACCGGGACTAGCGATTACGAGCAGTACTTC. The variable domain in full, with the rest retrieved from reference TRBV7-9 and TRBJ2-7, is DTGVSQNPRHKITKRGQNVTFRCDPISEHNRLYWYRQTLGQGPEFLTYFQNEAQLEKSRLLSDRFSAERPKGSFSTLEIQRTEQGDSAMYLCASSTGTSDYEQYFGPGTRLTVT.

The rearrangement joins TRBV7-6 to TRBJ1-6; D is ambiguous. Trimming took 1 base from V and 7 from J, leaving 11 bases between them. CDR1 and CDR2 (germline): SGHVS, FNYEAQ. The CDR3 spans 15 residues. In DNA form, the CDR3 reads TGTGCCAGCAGCTTAGATCGGGGAACGAATTCACCCCTCCACTTT. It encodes CASSLDRGTNSPLHF.

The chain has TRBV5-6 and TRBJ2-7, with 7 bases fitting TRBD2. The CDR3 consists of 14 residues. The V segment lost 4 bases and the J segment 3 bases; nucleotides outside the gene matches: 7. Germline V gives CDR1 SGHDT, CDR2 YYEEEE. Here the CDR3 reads CASSPTPGGYEQYF. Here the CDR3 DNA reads TGTGCCAGCAGCCCCACCCCGGGGGGCTACGAGCAGTACTTC.

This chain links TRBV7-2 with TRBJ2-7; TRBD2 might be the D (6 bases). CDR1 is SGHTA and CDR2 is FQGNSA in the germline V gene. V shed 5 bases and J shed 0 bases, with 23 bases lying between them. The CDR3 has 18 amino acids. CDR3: CASSPDYPHEWGSYEQYF. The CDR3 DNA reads TGTGCCAGCAGCCCGGACTACCCGCACGAATGGGGCTCCTACGAGCAGTACTTC.

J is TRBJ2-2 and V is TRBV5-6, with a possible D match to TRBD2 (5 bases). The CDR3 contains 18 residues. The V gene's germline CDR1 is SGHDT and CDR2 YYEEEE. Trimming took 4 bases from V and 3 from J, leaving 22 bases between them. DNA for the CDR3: TGTGCCAGCAGCGGGCGGACTGGCAATAGGCCAGACACCGGGGAGCTGTTTTTT. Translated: CASSGRTGNRPDTGELFF.

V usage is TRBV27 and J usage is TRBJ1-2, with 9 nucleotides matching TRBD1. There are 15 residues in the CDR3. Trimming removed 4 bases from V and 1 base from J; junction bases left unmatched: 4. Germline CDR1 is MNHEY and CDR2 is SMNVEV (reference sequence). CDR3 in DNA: TGTGCCAGCAGTTCCCCGGACAGGGGTAACTATGGCTACACCTTC. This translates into CASSSPDRGNYGYTF.

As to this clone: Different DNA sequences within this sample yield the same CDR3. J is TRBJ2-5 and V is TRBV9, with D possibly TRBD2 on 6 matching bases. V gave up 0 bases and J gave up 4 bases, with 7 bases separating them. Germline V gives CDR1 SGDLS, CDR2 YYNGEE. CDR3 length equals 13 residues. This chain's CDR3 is CASSVVGGETQYF. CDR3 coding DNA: TGTGCCAGCAGCGTAGTCGGGGGAGAGACCCAGTACTTC.

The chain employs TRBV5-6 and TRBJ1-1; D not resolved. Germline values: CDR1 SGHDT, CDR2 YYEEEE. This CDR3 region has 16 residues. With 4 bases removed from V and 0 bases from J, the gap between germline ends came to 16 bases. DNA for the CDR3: TGTGCCAGCAGCACCCCCCTCTTACTTATGAACACTGAAGCTTTCTTT. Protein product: CASSTPLLLMNTEAFF.

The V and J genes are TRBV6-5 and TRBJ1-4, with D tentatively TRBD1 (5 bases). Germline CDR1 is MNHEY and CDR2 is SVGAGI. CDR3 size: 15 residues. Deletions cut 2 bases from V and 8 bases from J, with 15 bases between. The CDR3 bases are TGTGCCAGCAGTTACAGGGACGAGCAGGGAGAAAAACTGTTTTTT. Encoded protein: CASSYRDEQGEKLFF.

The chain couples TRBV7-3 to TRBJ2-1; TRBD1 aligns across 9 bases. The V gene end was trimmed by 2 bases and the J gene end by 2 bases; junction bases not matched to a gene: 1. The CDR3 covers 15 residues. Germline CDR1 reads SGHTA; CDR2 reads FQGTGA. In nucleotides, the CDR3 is TGTGCCAGCAGCTTAGACAGGGGGACCTACAATGAGCAGTTCTTC. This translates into CASSLDRGTYNEQFF.

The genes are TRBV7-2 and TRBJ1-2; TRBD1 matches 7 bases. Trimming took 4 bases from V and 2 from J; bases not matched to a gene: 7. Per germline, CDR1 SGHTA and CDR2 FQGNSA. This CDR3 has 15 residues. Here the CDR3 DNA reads TGTGCCAGCAGCTCAGACAGGGAGGACAACTATGGCTACACCTTC. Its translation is CASSSDREDNYGYTF.

This CDR3 reads CSAVDYGGTDTQYF. The CDR3 nucleotides read TGCAGCGCTGTCGACTACGGGGGCACAGATACGCAGTATTTT. This chain uses TRBV29-1 with TRBJ2-3, with D tentatively TRBD2 (5 bases). The germline V and J ends were trimmed by 7 bases and 1 base, with 15 bases remaining between them. Germline V gene sequence: CDR1 SQVTM, CDR2 ANQGSEA. The CDR3 loop spans 14 amino acids.

The CDR3 sequence: CASSYSSQLNTEAFF. CDR3 nucleotides: TGTGCCAGCAGTTACTCGTCGCAGCTGAACACTGAAGCTTTCTTT. The chain is built from TRBV6-5 and TRBJ1-1; D remains ambiguous. Per germline, CDR1 MNHEY and CDR2 SVGAGI. Trimming removed 0 bases at V and 0 bases at J, with 8 bases between. This CDR3 is 15 amino acids long.

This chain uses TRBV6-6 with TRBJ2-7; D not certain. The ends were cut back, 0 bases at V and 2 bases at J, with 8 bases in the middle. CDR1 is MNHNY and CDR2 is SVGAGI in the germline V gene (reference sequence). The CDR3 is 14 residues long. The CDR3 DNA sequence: TGTGCCAGCAGTTACTCGACGAGTACCTACGAGCAGTACTTC. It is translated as CASSYSTSTYEQYF.

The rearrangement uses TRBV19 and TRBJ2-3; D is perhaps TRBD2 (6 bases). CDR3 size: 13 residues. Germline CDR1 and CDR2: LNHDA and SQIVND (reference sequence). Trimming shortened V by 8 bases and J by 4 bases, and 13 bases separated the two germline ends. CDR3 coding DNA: TGTGCCAGTTCCCGGGAGTTCGCAGATACGCAGTATTTT. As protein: CASSREFADTQYF.